A selection of T cell receptor beta chains follows, all from one sample in a study of neurological immune-mediated disorders. From the 5' RACE reads, TCRdb called clonotypes with MiXCR, one entry per CDR3 protein. The sample consists of around 44,000 distinct CDR3 sequences, roughly 15% of them appearing once. Material for sequencing was CD4+ T cells from blood. All receptors come from a woman aged 60 to 75 with HTLV-1-associated myelopathy (HAM/TSP). Both conserved end residues are part of each CDR3. Each record gives: CDR3 length, V gene, CDR3 protein.

15	TRBV5-1	CASSLEGGWGQPQHF
20	TRBV7-2	CASSTRSSWGLAEGTYEQYF
12	TRBV20-1	CSASDGGETQYF
15	TRBV27	CASSFLSGKLYGYTF
16	TRBV5-6	CASSLSGKLSTDTQYF
14	TRBV6-5	CASSGLAVTDTQYF
15	TRBV10-1	CASSESRGGPGELFF
14	TRBV5-1	CASSLRTYTDTQYF
15	TRBV7-2	CASSLGSGWGRGQYF
14	TRBV10-3	CASRAASEGDTQYF
15	TRBV7-6	CASSPRASGANVLTF
14	TRBV5-1	CASSLDPGRETQYF
16	TRBV20-1	CSASGSGGALYNEQFF
12	TRBV20-1	CSADAGDRVQFF
14	TRBV10-3	CAISASGGAREQFF
17	TRBV5-1	CASSLGIAGAYNSPLHF
15	TRBV5-1	CASSLEAGLDYGYTF
15	TRBV5-1	CASSWEGVRNTEAFF
18	TRBV5-1	CASSFGTGGAVDTGELFF
15	TRBV7-2	CASSSGSRRGDTQYF
20	TRBV3-1	CASSFYICSAPRTGNGEQYF
15	TRBV2	CASSSQGAPTNEQFF
14	TRBV2	CASREKVNTGELFF
14	TRBV9	CASTLNSGANVLTF
15	TRBV7-2	CASSPRGPVYNEQFF
17	TRBV7-9	CASSQTRGGHLVNEQLF
17	TRBV20-1	CSAKGTSGVPYYNEQYF
13	TRBV20-1	CSANRDSTYEQYF
11	TRBV7-2	CAISSQKTQYF
18	TRBV7-8	CASFPAGTGSNTNEKLFF
14	TRBV20-1	CSASGTGGHFEQFF
15	TRBV5-1	CASTTTGQGAGEAFF
14	TRBV20-1	CSALGQGAGTEAFF
18	TRBV6-5	CASTPLGFGTTAPAEAFF
15	TRBV29-1	CSVEDLRAGTDTQYF
14	TRBV20-1	CSAPSPEDRNTIYF
15	TRBV14	CASSPRTGGGETQYF
13	TRBV20-1	CSAMGLGAYEQYF